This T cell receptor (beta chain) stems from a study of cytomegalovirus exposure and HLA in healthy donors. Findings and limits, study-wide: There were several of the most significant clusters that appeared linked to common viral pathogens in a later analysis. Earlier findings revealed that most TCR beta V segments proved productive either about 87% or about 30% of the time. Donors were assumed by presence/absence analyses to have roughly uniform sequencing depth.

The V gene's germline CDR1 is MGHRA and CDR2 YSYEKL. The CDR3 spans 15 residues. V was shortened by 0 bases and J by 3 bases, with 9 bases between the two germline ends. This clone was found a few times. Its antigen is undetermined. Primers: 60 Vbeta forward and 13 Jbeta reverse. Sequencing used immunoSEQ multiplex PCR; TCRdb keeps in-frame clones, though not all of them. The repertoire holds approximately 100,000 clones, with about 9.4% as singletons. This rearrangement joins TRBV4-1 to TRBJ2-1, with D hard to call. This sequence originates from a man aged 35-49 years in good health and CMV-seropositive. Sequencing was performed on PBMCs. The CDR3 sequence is CASSQDDSRYNEQFF. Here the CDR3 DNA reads TGCGCCAGCAGCCAAGATGACTCGCGCTACAATGAGCAGTTCTTC.